Listed below are T cell receptor beta chains from one sample, sequenced in a study of shared clonotypes between healthy human individuals. Sequencing was performed with immunoSEQ multiplex PCR; in TCRdb, only in-frame clones are kept and a portion is missing. The data contain approximately 530,000 clones, 90% to 97% of them singletons. The specimen sequenced was naive CD4+ T cells sorted from blood. Receptors were obtained from a woman aged 30 to 39 in good health. Each CDR3 is given with its conserved first and last residue. The D gene is left open where the match is weak. Some rows mark clone size as missing; the rest say once, few, many or name a class of expanded clone.

TRBV21-1	once	.	TRBJ1-1	TGTGCCAGCAGAGTAAACACTGAAGCTTTCTTT	CASRVNTEAFF
TRBV9	.	.	TRBJ1-2	TGTGCCAGCAGCCCTTGGACAGAAGCTAACTATGGCTACACCTTC	CASSPWTEANYGYTF
TRBV18	.	TRBD2	TRBJ2-7	TGTGCCAGCTCACCAAGGACTAGCGTCTCCTACGAGCAGTACTTC	CASSPRTSVSYEQYF
TRBV27	.	TRBD1	TRBJ1-1	TGTGCCAGCAGTGCGGGACAGCTGAACACTGAAGCTTTCTTT	CASSAGQLNTEAFF
TRBV19	.	.	TRBJ2-2	TGTGCCAGTAGCTTGGCAGGGACCGGGGAGCTGTTTTTT	CASSLAGTGELFF
TRBV6-5	.	TRBD1	TRBJ2-7	TGTGCCAGCGGTCACCGGGACAGGGGCTACGAGCAGTACTTC	CASGHRDRGYEQYF
TRBV18	.	TRBD1	TRBJ1-4	TGTGCCAGCTCACCAGGGAAGGGGGCCGGAGTTGAAAAACTGTTTTTT	CASSPGKGAGVEKLFF
TRBV11-2	.	.	TRBJ2-7	TGTGCCAGCAGCTTGAGCTCCTACGAGCAGTACTTC	CASSLSSYEQYF
TRBV4-2	.	.	TRBJ2-1	TGTGCCAGCAGCCAAGATCAGGGGCTGGGGGCCAATGAGCAGTTCTTC	CASSQDQGLGANEQFF
TRBV2	.	.	TRBJ1-5	TGTGCCAGCAGTGGAAACGAAAATCAGCCCCAGCATTTT	CASSGNENQPQHF
TRBV19	.	.	TRBJ1-2	TGTGCCAGTAGTATCCCCCTCGACAGACTCGGACGGGGCTACACCTTC	CASSIPLDRLGRGYTF
TRBV20-1	.	.	TRBJ2-3	TGCAGTGCTAGGGGCGGAGATACGCAGTATTTT	CSARGGDTQYF
TRBV15	.	TRBD1	TRBJ1-4	TGTGCCACCAGCAGCCTGGGACAGCCTAATGAAAAACTGTTTTTT	CATSSLGQPNEKLFF
TRBV6-6	.	TRBD1	TRBJ1-1	TGTGCCAGCAGCCCGGGACAGGGTAGCGTATCCGAAGCTTTCTTT	CASSPGQGSVSEAFF
TRBV6-5	.	.	TRBJ1-1	TGTGCCAGCAGTTACGCAGGGATGAACACTGAAGCTTTCTTT	CASSYAGMNTEAFF
TRBV28	.	.	TRBJ2-7	TGTGCCAGCAGTTACGCCAGGGAATACGAGCAGTACTTC	CASSYAREYEQYF
TRBV6-1	.	.	TRBJ2-7	TGTGCCAGCAGATACAGGGTAAAGCCCTACGAGCAGTACTTC	CASRYRVKPYEQYF
TRBV5-1	.	.	TRBJ2-6	TGCGCCAGCAGCTTACAGGGAGCTGGGGCCAACGTCCTGACTTTC	CASSLQGAGANVLTF
TRBV18	.	TRBD1	TRBJ2-7	TGTGCCAGCTCATTTTCCGGGACAGGTCTTTACGAGCAGTACTTC	CASSFSGTGLYEQYF
TRBV30	.	.	TRBJ2-2	TGTGCCTGGGGACTTCAGAACACCGGGGAGCTGTTTTTT	CAWGLQNTGELFF
TRBV4-1	.	TRBD1	TRBJ1-2	TGCGCCAGCAGCCGGGGCCTGGGGGGACAGCCCAACTTC	CASSRGLGGQPNF
TRBV28	.	.	TRBJ1-1	TGTGCCAGCAGTTTATATCACACTGAAGCTTTCTTT	CASSLYHTEAFF
TRBV4-1	.	.	TRBJ2-1	TGCGCCAGCAGCCAAGGAGACGGGACCCAAAAGACCCCTGAGCAGTTCTTC	CASSQGDGTQKTPEQFF
TRBV5-5	.	.	TRBJ2-1	TGTGCCAGCAGCTTGGTAGCGAACAATGAGCAGTTCTTC	CASSLVANNEQFF
TRBV5-4	once	.	TRBJ2-7	TGTGCCAGCAGCTTGTTCGCTCAGGACGAGCAGTACTTC	CASSLFAQDEQYF